This T cell receptor beta chain was sequenced for a study of cytomegalovirus exposure and HLA in healthy donors. The primer mix had 60 Vbeta and 13 Jbeta primers. Method: immunoSEQ multiplex PCR; TCRdb's copy keeps in-frame clones and lacks some. This sample's table reports 60,000 or so clones. CDR3 size: 12 residues. Germline CDR1 LNHDA, CDR2 SQIVND (reference sequence). V was clipped by 7 bases and J by 3 bases, with 7 bases between them. This receptor was taken from a man in his forties or fifties in good health and CMV-seropositive. V is TRBV19 and J is TRBJ1-5, with D hard to call. The sequenced sample consisted of PBMCs. CDR3 nucleotides: TGTGCCAGTAAATTGGCCAATCAGCCCCAGCATTTT. Its protein is CASKLANQPQHF.